This T cell receptor (beta chain) was obtained from a study of blood T cell repertoires in COVID-19. Per the original methods: Amplification with reference gene primers provided the estimates of nucleated cell counts. Method: immunoSEQ multiplex PCR; TCRdb's copy keeps in-frame clones and lacks some. V and J calls and clone size come straight from that table; D and trimming were deduced from the DNA. The sample records some 45,000 clones, 91% being singletons. Germline CDR1 SGHAT, CDR2 FQNNGV. The CDR3 totals 15 residues. V gave up 4 bases and J gave up 5 bases; unmatched junction bases: 6. The TCR sequence derives from a man aged 65 to 79 with active COVID-19. Sequencing used peripheral blood. This rearrangement joins TRBV11-2 to TRBJ2-1, with 9 bases identical to TRBD2. The DNA for the CDR3 is TGTGCCAGCAGCTGGAGCGGGGGGAGGGACAATGAGCAGTTCTTC. The encoded protein is CASSWSGGRDNEQFF.